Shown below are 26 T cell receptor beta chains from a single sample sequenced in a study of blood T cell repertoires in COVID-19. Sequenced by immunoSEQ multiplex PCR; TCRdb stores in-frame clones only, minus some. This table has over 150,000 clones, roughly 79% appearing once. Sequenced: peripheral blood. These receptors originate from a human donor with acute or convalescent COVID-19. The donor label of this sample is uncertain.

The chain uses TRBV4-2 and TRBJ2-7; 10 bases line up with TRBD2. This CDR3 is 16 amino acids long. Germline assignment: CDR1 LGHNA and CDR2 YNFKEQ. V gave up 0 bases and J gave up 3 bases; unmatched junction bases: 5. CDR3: CASSQDASGRFYEQYF. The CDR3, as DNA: TGTGCCAGCAGCCAAGATGCTAGCGGGAGATTCTACGAGCAGTACTTC.

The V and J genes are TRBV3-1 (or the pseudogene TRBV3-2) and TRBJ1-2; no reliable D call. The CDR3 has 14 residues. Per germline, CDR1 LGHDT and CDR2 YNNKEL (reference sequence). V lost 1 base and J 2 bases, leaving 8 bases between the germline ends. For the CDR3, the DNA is TGTGCCAGCAGCCAAGGAACGGGGAACTATGGCTACACCTTC. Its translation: CASSQGTGNYGYTF.

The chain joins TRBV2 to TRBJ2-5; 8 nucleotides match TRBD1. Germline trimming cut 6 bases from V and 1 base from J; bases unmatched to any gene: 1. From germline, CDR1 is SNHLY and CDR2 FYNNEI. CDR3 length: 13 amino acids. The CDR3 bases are TGTGCCAGCAGCGGGACAGGCCAAGAGACCCAGTACTTC. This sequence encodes CASSGTGQETQYF.

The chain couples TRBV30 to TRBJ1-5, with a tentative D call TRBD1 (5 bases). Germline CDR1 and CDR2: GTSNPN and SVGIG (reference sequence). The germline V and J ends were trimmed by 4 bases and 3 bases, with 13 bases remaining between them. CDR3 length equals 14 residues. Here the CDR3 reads CAWTREGFNQPQHF. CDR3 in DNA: TGTGCCTGGACCCGGGAGGGGTTCAATCAGCCCCAGCATTTT.

CDR3 amino acids: CASSLAATSGSSEQYF. The CDR3 region has the DNA TGTGCCAGCAGCTTAGCTGCGACTAGCGGGAGTTCCGAGCAGTACTTC. The chain joins TRBV7-2 to TRBJ2-7; TRBD2 agrees at 12 bases. This CDR3 spans 16 amino acids. Germline V gives CDR1 SGHTA, CDR2 FQGNSA. V shed 0 bases and J 6 bases; nucleotides not matched to a gene: 6.

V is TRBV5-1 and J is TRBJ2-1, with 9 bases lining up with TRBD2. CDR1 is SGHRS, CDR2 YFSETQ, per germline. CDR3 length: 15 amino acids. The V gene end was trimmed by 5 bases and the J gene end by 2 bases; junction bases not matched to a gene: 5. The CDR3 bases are TGCGCCAGCAGGTTAGGACTAGCGACCTACAATGAGCAGTTCTTC. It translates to CASRLGLATYNEQFF.

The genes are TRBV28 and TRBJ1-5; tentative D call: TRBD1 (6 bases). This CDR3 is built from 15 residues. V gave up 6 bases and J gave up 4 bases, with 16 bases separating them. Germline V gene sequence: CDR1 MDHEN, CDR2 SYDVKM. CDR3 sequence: CASRPAGGGNQPQHF. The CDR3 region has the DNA TGTGCCAGCAGGCCCGCGGGAGGGGGGAATCAGCCCCAGCATTTT. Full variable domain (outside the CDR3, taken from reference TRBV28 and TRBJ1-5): DVKVTQSSRYLVKRTGEKVFLECVQDMDHENMFWYRQDPGLGLRLIYFSYDVKMKEKGDIPEGYSVSREKKERFSLILESASTNQTSMYLCASRPAGGGNQPQHFGDGTRLSIL.

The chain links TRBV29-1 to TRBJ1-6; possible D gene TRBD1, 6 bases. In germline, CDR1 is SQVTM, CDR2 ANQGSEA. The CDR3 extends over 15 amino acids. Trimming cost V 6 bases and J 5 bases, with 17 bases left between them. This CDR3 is CSVRTGTTNNSPLHF. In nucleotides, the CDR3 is TGCAGCGTGCGCACCGGGACAACTAATAATTCACCCCTCCACTTT.

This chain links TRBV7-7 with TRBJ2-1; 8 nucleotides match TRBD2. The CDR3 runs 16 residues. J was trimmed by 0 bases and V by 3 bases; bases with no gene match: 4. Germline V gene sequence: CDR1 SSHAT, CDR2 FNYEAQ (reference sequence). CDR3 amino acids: CASSLESGSSYNEQFF. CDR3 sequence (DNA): TGTGCCAGCAGCTTGGAAAGCGGGAGCTCCTACAATGAGCAGTTCTTC.

CDR3 region: CASSAKLPSGANVLTF. CDR3 bases: TGTGCCAGCAGCGCTAAACTGCCCTCTGGGGCCAACGTCCTGACTTTC. The rearrangement links TRBV11-2 to TRBJ2-6; D gene ambiguous. The V and J ends lost 5 bases and 0 bases respectively, with 11 bases between them. Germline values: CDR1 SGHAT, CDR2 FQNNGV. The CDR3 contains 16 residues.

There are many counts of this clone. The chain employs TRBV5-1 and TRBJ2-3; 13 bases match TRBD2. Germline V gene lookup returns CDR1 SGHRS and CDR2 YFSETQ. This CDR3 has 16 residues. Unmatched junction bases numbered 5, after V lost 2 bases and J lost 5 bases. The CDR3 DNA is TGCGCCAGCAGCTTTAGGACTAGCGGGAGTAGAGATACGCAGTATTTT. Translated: CASSFRTSGSRDTQYF.

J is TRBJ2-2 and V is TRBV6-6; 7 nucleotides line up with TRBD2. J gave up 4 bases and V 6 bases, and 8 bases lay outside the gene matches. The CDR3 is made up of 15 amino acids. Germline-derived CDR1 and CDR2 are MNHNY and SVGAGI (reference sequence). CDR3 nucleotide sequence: TGTGCCAGCAGACCCAGGGCGGGAGCCACCGGGGAGCTGTTTTTT. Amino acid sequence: CASRPRAGATGELFF.

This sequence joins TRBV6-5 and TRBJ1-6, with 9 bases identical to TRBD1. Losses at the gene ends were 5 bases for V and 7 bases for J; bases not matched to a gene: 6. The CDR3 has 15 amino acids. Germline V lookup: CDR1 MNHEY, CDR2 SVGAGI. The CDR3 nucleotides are TGTGCCAGCAGTCCCAGGACAGGGGCAAATTCACCCCTCCACTTT. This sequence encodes CASSPRTGANSPLHF.

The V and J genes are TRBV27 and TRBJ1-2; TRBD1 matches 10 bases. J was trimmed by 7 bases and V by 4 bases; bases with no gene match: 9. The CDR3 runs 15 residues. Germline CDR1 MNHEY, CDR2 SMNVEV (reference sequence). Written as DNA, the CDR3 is TGTGCCAGCAGTTCCCCGGGACAGGGGACTGCTGGCTACACCTTC. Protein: CASSSPGQGTAGYTF.

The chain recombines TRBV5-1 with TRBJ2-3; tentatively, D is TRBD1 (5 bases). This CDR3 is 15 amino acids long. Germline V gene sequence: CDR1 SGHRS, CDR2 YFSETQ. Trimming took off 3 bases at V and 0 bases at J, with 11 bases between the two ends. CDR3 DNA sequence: TGCGCCAGCAGCTGGGGCTCTCTGAGCACAGATACGCAGTATTTT. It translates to CASSWGSLSTDTQYF. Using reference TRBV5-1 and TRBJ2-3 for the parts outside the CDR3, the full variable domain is KAGVTQTPRYLIKTRGQQVTLSCSPISGHRSVSWYQQTPGQGLQFLFEYFSETQRNKGNFPGRFSGRQFSNSRSEMNVSTLELGDSALYLCASSWGSLSTDTQYFGPGTRLTVL.

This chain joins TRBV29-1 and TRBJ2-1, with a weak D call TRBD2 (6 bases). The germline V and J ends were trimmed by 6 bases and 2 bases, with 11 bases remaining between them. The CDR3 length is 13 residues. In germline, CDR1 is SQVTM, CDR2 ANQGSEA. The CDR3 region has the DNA TGCAGCGTGACCGGGGGTGCCTACAATGAGCAGTTCTTC. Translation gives CSVTGGAYNEQFF.

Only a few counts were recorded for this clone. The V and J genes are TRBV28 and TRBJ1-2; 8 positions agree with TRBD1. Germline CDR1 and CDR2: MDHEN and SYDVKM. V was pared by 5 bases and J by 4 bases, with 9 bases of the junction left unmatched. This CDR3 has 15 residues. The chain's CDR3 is CASSLFGQGPYGYTF. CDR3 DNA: TGTGCCAGCAGTCTATTCGGACAGGGCCCCTATGGCTACACCTTC.

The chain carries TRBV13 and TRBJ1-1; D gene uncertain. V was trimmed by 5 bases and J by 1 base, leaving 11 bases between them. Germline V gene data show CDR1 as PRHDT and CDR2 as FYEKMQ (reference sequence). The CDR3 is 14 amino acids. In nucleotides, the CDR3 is TGTGCCAGCAGCAGACGTAGCCAGAACACTGAAGCTTTCTTT. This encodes CASSRRSQNTEAFF.

CDR3 loop: CASSLALTGEEKLFF. The CDR3 coding sequence is TGTGCCAGCAGCTTAGCGCTAACAGGGGAGGAAAAACTGTTTTTT. J is TRBJ1-4 and V is TRBV7-9; 7 nucleotides line up with TRBD1. CDR1 SEHNR and CDR2 FQNEAQ come from the germline V gene (reference sequence). The CDR3 spans 15 residues. After removal of 0 bases from V and 8 bases from J, the junction contained 6 bases not matched to a gene.

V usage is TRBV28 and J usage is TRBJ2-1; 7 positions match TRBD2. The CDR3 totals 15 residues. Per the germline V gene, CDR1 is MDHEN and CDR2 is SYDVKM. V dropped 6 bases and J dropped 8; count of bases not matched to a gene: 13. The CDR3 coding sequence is TGTGCCAGCAGGCCGACTAGCTTTGGAGGCCATGAGCAGTTCTTC. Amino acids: CASRPTSFGGHEQFF.

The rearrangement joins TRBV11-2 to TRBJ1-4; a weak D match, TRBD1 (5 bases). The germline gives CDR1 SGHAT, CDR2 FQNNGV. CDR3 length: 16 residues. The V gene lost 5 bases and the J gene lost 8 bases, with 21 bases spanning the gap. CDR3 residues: CASSPLSFGGWEKLFF. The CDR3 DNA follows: TGTGCCAGCAGCCCTCTCTCATTCGGGGGATGGGAAAAACTGTTTTTT.

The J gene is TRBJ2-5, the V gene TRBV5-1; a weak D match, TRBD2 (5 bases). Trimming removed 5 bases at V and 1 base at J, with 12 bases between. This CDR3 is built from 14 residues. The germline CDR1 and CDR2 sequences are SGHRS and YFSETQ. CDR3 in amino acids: CASSLGRRQETQYF. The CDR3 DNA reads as TGCGCCAGCAGTTTAGGGAGACGCCAAGAGACCCAGTACTTC.

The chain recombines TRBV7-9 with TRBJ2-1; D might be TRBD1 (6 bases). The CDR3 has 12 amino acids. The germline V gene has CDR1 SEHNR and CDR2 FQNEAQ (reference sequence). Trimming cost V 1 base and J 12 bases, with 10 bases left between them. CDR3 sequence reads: CASSLEGVAQFF. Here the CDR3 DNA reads TGTGCCAGCAGCTTAGAGGGGGTGGCGCAGTTCTTC.

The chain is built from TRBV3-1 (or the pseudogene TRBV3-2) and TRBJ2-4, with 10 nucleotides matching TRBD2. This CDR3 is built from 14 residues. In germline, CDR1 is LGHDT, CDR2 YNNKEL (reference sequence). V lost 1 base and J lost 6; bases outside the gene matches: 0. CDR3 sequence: CASSQGTSGNIQYF. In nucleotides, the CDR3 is TGTGCCAGCAGCCAAGGGACTAGCGGAAACATTCAGTACTTC.

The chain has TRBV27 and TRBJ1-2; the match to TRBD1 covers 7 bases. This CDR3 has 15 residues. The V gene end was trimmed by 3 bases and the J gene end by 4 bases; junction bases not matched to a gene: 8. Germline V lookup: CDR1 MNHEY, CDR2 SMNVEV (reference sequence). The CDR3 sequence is CASSFSTTGRYGYTF. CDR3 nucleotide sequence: TGTGCCAGCAGTTTCTCAACGACAGGGCGCTATGGCTACACCTTC.

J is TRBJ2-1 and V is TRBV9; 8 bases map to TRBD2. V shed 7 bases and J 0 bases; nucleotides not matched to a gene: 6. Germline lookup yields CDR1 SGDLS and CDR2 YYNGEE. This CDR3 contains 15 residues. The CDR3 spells CASASSGSSYNEQFF. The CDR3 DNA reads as TGTGCCAGCGCGTCGAGCGGGAGCTCCTACAATGAGCAGTTCTTC.